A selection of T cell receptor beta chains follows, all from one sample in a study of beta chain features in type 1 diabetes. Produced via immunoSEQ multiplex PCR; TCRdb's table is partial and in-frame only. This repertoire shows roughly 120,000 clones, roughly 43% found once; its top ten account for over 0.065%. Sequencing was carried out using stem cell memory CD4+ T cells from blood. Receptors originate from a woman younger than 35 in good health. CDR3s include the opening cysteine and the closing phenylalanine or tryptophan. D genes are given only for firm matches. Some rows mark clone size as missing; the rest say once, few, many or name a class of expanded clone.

TGTGCCAGTAGTACTGACAGGGGCCAAGATCAGCCCCAGCATTTT CASSTDRGQDQPQHF TRBJ1-5 TRBV19 - TRBD1
TGTGCCATCAGTGGGTCTCCCGGGAGGCGATCGTCCTACGAGCAGTACTTC CAISGSPGRRSSYEQYF TRBJ2-7 TRBV10-3 - TRBD2
TGCAGCGTTGAGACTAGTACCTACGAGCAGTACTTC CSVETSTYEQYF TRBJ2-7 TRBV29-1 few -
TGTGCCAGCTCACCACAAACAGGTGAAACCTACGAGCAGTACTTC CASSPQTGETYEQYF TRBJ2-7 TRBV18 - -
TGCGCCAGCAGCCAAGAGTTGACAGGGATGGAGACCCAGTACTTC CASSQELTGMETQYF TRBJ2-5 TRBV5-1 few TRBD1
TGTGCCAGCAGGAACCCCCGAGAGCGGGAGGGTGAGCAGTTCTTC CASRNPREREGEQFF TRBJ2-1 TRBV7-3 - TRBD2
TGTGCCAGCAGCCGGACATTACCCGGAAACACCATATATTTT CASSRTLPGNTIYF TRBJ1-3 TRBV28 - -
TGTGCCAGCAACAAGAACACTGAAGCTTTCTTT CASNKNTEAFF TRBJ1-1 TRBV6-1 once -
TGCGCCAGCAGCCCGAAAAGGGGACTAGCGGGCGGCTACGAGCAGTACTTC CASSPKRGLAGGYEQYF TRBJ2-7 TRBV4-3 few TRBD2
TGTGCCAGCAGTTACGTCGGTAGCGGGAGCTACGAGCAGTACTTC CASSYVGSGSYEQYF TRBJ2-7 TRBV6-5 - TRBD2
TGTGCCAGTAGTATTCGAGGGAGGGCCGAAGTTATCAACAATGAGCAGTTCTTC CASSIRGRAEVINNEQFF TRBJ2-1 TRBV19 - TRBD2
TGTGCCAGCACCACTAGGCCCACCTACGAGCAGTACTTC CASTTRPTYEQYF TRBJ2-7 TRBV6-1 - -
TGTGCCAGCAGCGGACCGGATAAACTAGCGGGAGGGGGCGAGCAGTACTTC CASSGPDKLAGGGEQYF TRBJ2-7 TRBV9 - TRBD2
TGTGCCAGCAGAAGGCCGGGACTAGCATCCGATACGCAGTATTTT CASRRPGLASDTQYF TRBJ2-3 TRBV11-2 few TRBD2
TGTGCCAGCAGTCCGTGGACAGCTAGCACAGATACGCAGTATTTT CASSPWTASTDTQYF TRBJ2-3 TRBV28 - -
TGTGCCAGCAGCCTCCGGGACTCCTCCTACAATGAGCAGTTCTTC CASSLRDSSYNEQFF TRBJ2-1 TRBV7-9 - -
TGTGCCATCGGGACACTGAACACTGAAGCTTTCTTT CAIGTLNTEAFF TRBJ1-1 TRBV6-1 few -
TGTGCCAGCGCTAGACTAGCGGGCAACACCGGGGAGCTGTTTTTT CASARLAGNTGELFF TRBJ2-2 TRBV6-5 - TRBD2
TGCGCCAGCAGTCGAGGTTCGGCTAGCGGGAGAGACACCGGGGAGCTGTTTTTT CASSRGSASGRDTGELFF TRBJ2-2 TRBV4-1 - TRBD2
TGTGCCTGGACACACCTTAACTATGGCTACACCTTC CAWTHLNYGYTF TRBJ1-2 TRBV30 few -
TGTGCCAGCAGCTTGGGAGGACAGGGGTATTATGGCTACACCTTC CASSLGGQGYYGYTF TRBJ1-2 TRBV5-4 - TRBD1
TGCGCCAGCAGCGGGCTCTACGAGCAGTACTTC CASSGLYEQYF TRBJ2-7 TRBV5-1 - -
TGCAGCGTTGTTGAATTGGCCACTGAAGCTTTCTTT CSVVELATEAFF TRBJ1-1 TRBV29-1 - -
TGTGCCAGCAGCCTACAGGGGGGCTCCTACAATGAGCAGTTCTTC CASSLQGGSYNEQFF TRBJ2-1 TRBV7-9 - TRBD1
TGTGCCAGCAGACCGGACACTTACAATGAGCAGTTCTTC CASRPDTYNEQFF TRBJ2-1 TRBV5-4 few -
TGTGCCAGCAGTTTTGGGGCTACTCGCTCCTACAATGAGCAGTTCTTC CASSFGATRSYNEQFF TRBJ2-1 TRBV7-2 few -
TGCGCCAGCAGCCAATCTAGCGGGGCCCCTCTCAATGAGCAGTTCTTC CASSQSSGAPLNEQFF TRBJ2-1 TRBV4-1 - TRBD2
TGTGCCATCAGTACCGGGACTAGCGGGAGGGCCTCTTACAATGAGCAGTTCTTC CAISTGTSGRASYNEQFF TRBJ2-1 TRBV10-3 - TRBD2
TGTGCCAGCAGTTTCACTAGCGGGAGGAGGGGCGGGGAGCTGTTTTTT CASSFTSGRRGGELFF TRBJ2-2 TRBV28 few TRBD2
TGCAGCGTTGCCGGGGTCAACACTGAAGCTTTCTTT CSVAGVNTEAFF TRBJ1-1 TRBV29-1 few -
TGCGCCAGCAGCCAAGCTGGAGCTAGCGGTGCATTCACAGATACGCAGTATTTT CASSQAGASGAFTDTQYF TRBJ2-3 TRBV4-3 few TRBD2
TGTGCCAGCACGAGGGCCTCCTACAATGAGCAGTTCTTC CASTRASYNEQFF TRBJ2-1 TRBV6-1 - -
TGTGCCAGCAGCTTGGGGCCGGGACAACCCTACAATGAGCAGTTCTTC CASSLGPGQPYNEQFF TRBJ2-1 TRBV7-3 - -
TGTGCCAGCAGCTCCACCCCAGGCCCCTACAATGAGCAGTTCTTC CASSSTPGPYNEQFF TRBJ2-1 TRBV7-2 few -
TGTGCCATCAGTGAGTCCCCGGCCAGGGGTCAGCCCCAGCATTTT CAISESPARGQPQHF TRBJ1-5 TRBV10-3 - -
TGTGCCAGCCAAACCGGGACTCTCTCCAATGAGCAGTTCTTC CASQTGTLSNEQFF TRBJ2-1 TRBV28 few -
TGTGCCTGGAGTGTAATAGTTCCTAGCTTTGTCGATGAGCAGTTCTTC CAWSVIVPSFVDEQFF TRBJ2-1 TRBV30 - -
TGTGCCTGGAGTCCGACAGGGTTACGCTATGGCTACACCTTC CAWSPTGLRYGYTF TRBJ1-2 TRBV30 - TRBD1
TGTGCCAGCAGCTCCCGGCAGGGGATTGGCTACACCTTC CASSSRQGIGYTF TRBJ1-2 TRBV11-2 - -
TGTGCCAGCAGTTTTGCCCCGGCAGGGTCGTACGAGCAGTACTTC CASSFAPAGSYEQYF TRBJ2-7 TRBV28 - -